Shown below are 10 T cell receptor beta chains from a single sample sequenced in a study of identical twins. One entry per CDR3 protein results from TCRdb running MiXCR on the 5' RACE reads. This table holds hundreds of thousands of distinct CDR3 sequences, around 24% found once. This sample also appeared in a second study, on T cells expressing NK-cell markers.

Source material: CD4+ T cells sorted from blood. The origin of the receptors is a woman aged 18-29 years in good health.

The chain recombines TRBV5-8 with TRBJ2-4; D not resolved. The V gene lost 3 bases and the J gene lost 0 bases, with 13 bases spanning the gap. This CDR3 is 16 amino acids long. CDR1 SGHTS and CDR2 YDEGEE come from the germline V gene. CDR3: CASSSTANLAKNIQYF. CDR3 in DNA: TGTGCCAGCAGCTCAACAGCGAACTTAGCCAAAAACATTCAGTACTTC.

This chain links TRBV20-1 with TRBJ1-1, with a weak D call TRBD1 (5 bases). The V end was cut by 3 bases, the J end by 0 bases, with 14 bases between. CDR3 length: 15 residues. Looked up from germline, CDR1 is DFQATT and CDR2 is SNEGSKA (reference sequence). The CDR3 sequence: CSARMGGSLNTEAFF. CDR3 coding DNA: TGCAGTGCTAGGATGGGGGGGAGTCTGAACACTGAAGCTTTCTTT.

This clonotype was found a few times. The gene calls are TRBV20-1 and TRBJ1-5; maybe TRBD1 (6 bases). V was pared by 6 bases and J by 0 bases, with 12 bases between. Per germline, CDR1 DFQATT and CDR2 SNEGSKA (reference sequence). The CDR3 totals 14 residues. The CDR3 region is CSAQRGGSNQPQHF. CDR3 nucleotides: TGCAGTGCCCAGAGGGGGGGTAGCAATCAGCCCCAGCATTTT.

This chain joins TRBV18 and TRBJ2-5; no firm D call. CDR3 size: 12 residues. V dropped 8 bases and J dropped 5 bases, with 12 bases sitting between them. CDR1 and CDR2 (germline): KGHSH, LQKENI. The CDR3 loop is CASRITVETQYF. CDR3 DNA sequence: TGTGCCAGCCGAATCACCGTTGAGACCCAGTACTTC.

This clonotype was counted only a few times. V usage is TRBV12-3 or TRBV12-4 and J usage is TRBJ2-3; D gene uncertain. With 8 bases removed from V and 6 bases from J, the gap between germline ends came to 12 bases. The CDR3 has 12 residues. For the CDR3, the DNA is TGTGCCAGCGGGCTTCGGTGGGATACGCAGTATTTT. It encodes CASGLRWDTQYF.

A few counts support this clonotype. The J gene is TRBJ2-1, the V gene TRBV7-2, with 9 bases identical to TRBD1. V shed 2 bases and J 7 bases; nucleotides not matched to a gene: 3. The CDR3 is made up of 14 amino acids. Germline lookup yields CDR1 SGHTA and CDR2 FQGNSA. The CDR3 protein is CASSLNRGRNEQFF. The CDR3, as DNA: TGTGCCAGCAGCTTAAACAGGGGGCGGAATGAGCAGTTCTTC.

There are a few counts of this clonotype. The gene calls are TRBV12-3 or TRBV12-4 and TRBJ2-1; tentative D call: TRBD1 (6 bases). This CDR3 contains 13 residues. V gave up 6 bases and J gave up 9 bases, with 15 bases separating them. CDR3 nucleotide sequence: TGTGCCAGCAGCTCAACAGGGTCGGGTGAGCAGTTCTTC. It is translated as CASSSTGSGEQFF.

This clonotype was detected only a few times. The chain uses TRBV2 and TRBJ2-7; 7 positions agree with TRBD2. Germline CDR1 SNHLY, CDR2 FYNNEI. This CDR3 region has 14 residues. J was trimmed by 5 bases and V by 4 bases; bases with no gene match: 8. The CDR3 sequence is CASSVSGGTNEQYF. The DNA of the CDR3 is TGTGCCAGCAGTGTATCGGGGGGAACGAACGAGCAGTACTTC.

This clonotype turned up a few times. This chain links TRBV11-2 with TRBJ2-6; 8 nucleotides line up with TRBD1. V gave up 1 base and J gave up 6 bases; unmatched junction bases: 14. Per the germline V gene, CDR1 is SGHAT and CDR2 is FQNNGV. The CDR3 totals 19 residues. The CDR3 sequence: CASSLGVRDRYRSANVLTF. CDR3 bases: TGTGCCAGCAGCTTAGGGGTTCGGGACAGGTACCGATCGGCCAACGTCCTGACTTTC.

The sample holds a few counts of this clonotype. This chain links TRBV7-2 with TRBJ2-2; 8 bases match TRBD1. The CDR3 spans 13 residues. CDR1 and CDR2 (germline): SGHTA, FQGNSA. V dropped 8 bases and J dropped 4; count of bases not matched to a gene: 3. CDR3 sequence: CASDRGLTGELFF. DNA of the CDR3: TGTGCCAGCGACAGGGGACTCACCGGGGAGCTGTTTTTT.